This T cell receptor beta chain was obtained from a study of blood T cell repertoires in COVID-19. Profiling relied on immunoSEQ multiplex PCR, and the TCRdb table lists in-frame clones only, not all of them. The data hold 250,000 or so clones, with about nine tenths observed a single time. V gave up 4 bases and J gave up 4 bases, with 22 bases separating them. The CDR3 length is 17 residues. Germline V gives CDR1 GTSNPN, CDR2 SVGIG (reference sequence). The chain couples TRBV30 to TRBJ2-2; tentatively, D is TRBD1 (6 bases). The origin of this receptor is a middle-aged woman who had recovered from COVID-19. Sequenced sample: peripheral blood. The CDR3 nucleotides are TGTGCCTGGACTCCCCACCAGGCAGGGGTTGGCACCGGGGAGCTGTTTTTT. Amino acid sequence: CAWTPHQAGVGTGELFF.